One sample yielded the 28 T cell receptor beta chains listed below, sequenced in a study of somatic mutations in cytotoxic T cells in rheumatoid arthritis. Some clones are missing from TCRdb's copy, which holds only in-frame ones; the method was immunoSEQ multiplex PCR. The profile covers more than 15,000 clones, with 85% appearing a single time and around 7% taken by the ten largest. The sequencing sample was made of CD8+ T cells sorted from blood. These receptors originate from a woman aged 40 to 50 with rheumatoid arthritis.

V and J are TRBV2 and TRBJ2-3; 11 bases fit TRBD2. V gave up 4 bases and J gave up 0 bases; unmatched junction bases: 6. CDR1 is SNHLY, CDR2 FYNNEI, per germline. The CDR3 contains 17 residues. CDR3 nucleotides: TGTGCCAGCAGTGTCCCTAGCGGGGGGCATAGCACAGATACGCAGTATTTT. Encoded protein: CASSVPSGGHSTDTQYF.

This clone was recorded only once. The V and J genes are TRBV2 and TRBJ2-2; 10 bases align to TRBD2. The CDR3 length is 16 residues. Trimming cost V 4 bases and J 4 bases; bases outside gene matches: 6. Germline CDR1 reads SNHLY; CDR2 reads FYNNEI. CDR3 loop: CASSGTLAGATGELFF. The CDR3 DNA reads TGTGCCAGCAGTGGGACCCTAGCGGGGGCCACCGGGGAGCTGTTTTTT.

This chain joins TRBV15 and TRBJ1-5, with D uncertain. V lost 0 bases, J lost 3 bases, and 6 bases lay in between. The length of the CDR3 is 14 residues. The germline V gene encodes CDR1 LNHNV and CDR2 YYDKDF (reference sequence). CDR3 in DNA: TGTGCCACCAGCAGAGACGGTCTCAATCAGCCCCAGCATTTT. This encodes CATSRDGLNQPQHF.

The chain recombines TRBV7-9 with TRBJ2-5; D perhaps matches TRBD2 (6 bases). With 1 base removed from V and 4 bases from J, the gap between germline ends came to 16 bases. In germline, CDR1 is SEHNR, CDR2 FQNEAQ (reference sequence). The length of the CDR3 is 16 residues. The CDR3 DNA sequence: TGTGCCAGCAGCTTAGAGCTCTGGGGAGCGGGAGAGACCCAGTACTTC. It specifies CASSLELWGAGETQYF.

The chain uses TRBV10-1 and TRBJ2-1; 11 bases are a match to TRBD1. The CDR3 length is 17 residues. Trimming cost V 0 bases and J 5 bases; bases outside gene matches: 6. The V gene's germline CDR1 is WNHNN and CDR2 SYGVQD (reference sequence). The CDR3 DNA is TGCGCCAGCAGTGAGTCCATTGGACAGGGGGCGAACAATGAGCAGTTCTTC. Its protein product is CASSESIGQGANNEQFF.

This chain joins TRBV4-2 and TRBJ1-1; D not certain. The CDR3 contains 13 residues. From germline, CDR1 is LGHNA and CDR2 YNFKEQ. Trimming took off 2 bases at V and 7 bases at J, with 11 bases between the two ends. As DNA, the CDR3 is TGTGCCAGCAGCCAACTTGAGGCGGTTGAAGCTTTCTTT. It encodes CASSQLEAVEAFF.

The V call is TRBV2, the J call TRBJ2-1; 9 bases are a match to TRBD2. The germline gives CDR1 SNHLY, CDR2 FYNNEI. CDR3 length: 17 residues. V dropped 2 bases and J dropped 7; count of bases not matched to a gene: 12. The CDR3 sequence is CASSEFPGGGARNEQFF. CDR3 coding DNA: TGTGCCAGCAGTGAATTCCCAGGCGGGGGGGCTCGTAATGAGCAGTTCTTC.

The chain employs TRBV21-1 and TRBJ1-6; the table names TRBD1, a call not compared with the DNA. TRBV21-1 is an annotated pseudogene. The CDR3 runs 14 residues. The CDR3 here is CASRLGQLNSPLHF. For the CDR3, the DNA is TGTGCCAGCAGGCTTGGACAGCTTAATTCACCCCTCCACTTT.

This rearrangement joins TRBV5-1 to TRBJ2-7; possible D gene TRBD1, 5 bases. There are 14 residues in the CDR3. Trimming took 2 bases from V and 5 from J, leaving 14 bases between them. Per germline, CDR1 SGHRS and CDR2 YFSETQ. CDR3 residues: CASSFDSTPDEQYF. For the CDR3, the DNA is TGCGCCAGCAGCTTTGACAGTACCCCTGACGAGCAGTACTTC.

A single count supports this clone. The chain has TRBV5-1 and TRBJ2-5, with 9 positions matching TRBD2. Per the germline V gene, CDR1 is SGHRS and CDR2 is YFSETQ. V lost 7 bases and J lost 4; bases outside the gene matches: 11. This CDR3 has 15 residues. CDR3 nucleotides: TGCGCCAGCGGAGGCGGGAGGGCCGTCGGAGAGACCCAGTACTTC. Amino acid sequence: CASGGGRAVGETQYF.

This sequence joins TRBV9 and TRBJ1-1; D is unclear. Trimming took 0 bases from V and 1 from J, leaving 10 bases between them. The CDR3 has 15 residues. Germline CDR1 reads SGDLS; CDR2 reads YYNGEE. CDR3 nucleotides: TGTGCCAGCAGCGTAGAGCCCCAAACGAACACTGAAGCTTTCTTT. This codes for CASSVEPQTNTEAFF.

The V gene is TRBV27, the J gene TRBJ2-7, with 7 bases fitting TRBD1. The CDR3 runs to 14 residues. Trimming at V came to 4 bases and at J to 3 bases, leaving 6 bases not matched to a gene. The germline gives CDR1 MNHEY, CDR2 SMNVEV (reference sequence). The CDR3 nucleotides are TGTGCCAGCAGTTCCCCTAGACAGGGCTACGAGCAGTACTTC. The encoded protein is CASSSPRQGYEQYF.

The chain is built from TRBV18 and TRBJ2-1; 9 nucleotides agree with TRBD2. CDR3 length equals 15 residues. Germline-derived CDR1 and CDR2 are KGHSH and LQKENI. After removal of 8 bases from V and 4 bases from J, the junction contained 9 bases not matched to a gene. The CDR3 loop reads CASTLAGERYNEQFF. The CDR3 coding sequence is TGTGCCAGCACATTAGCGGGAGAAAGGTACAATGAGCAGTTCTTC. The full variable domain, rest sourced from reference TRBV18 and TRBJ2-1, is NAGVMQNPRHLVRRRGQEARLRCSPMKGHSHVYWYRQLPEEGLKFMVYLQKENIIDESGMPKERFSAEFPKEGPSILRIQQVVRGDSAAYFCASTLAGERYNEQFFGPGTRLTVL.

The V call is TRBV4-2, the J call TRBJ2-1; D may be TRBD2 (6 bases). With 0 bases removed from V and 9 bases from J, the gap between germline ends came to 15 bases. Germline CDR1 and CDR2: LGHNA and YNFKEQ. This CDR3 contains 15 residues. DNA for the CDR3: TGTGCCAGCAGCCAAGATCGGGGGTCCCTCGGTGAGCAGTTCTTC. Translated: CASSQDRGSLGEQFF.

This clone was counted once. The rearrangement joins TRBV5-6 to TRBJ2-5, with D hard to call. The last part of the DNA fits TRBJ2-7 better; the J call may be wrong. The CDR3 totals 15 residues. The germline CDR1 and CDR2 sequences are SGHDT and YYEEEE. Written as DNA, the CDR3 is TGTGCCAGCAGCTTGCTTAATCTAGGCCCCTACGAGCAGTACTTC. It codes for CASSLLNLGPYEQYF.

The chain has TRBV6-1 and TRBJ2-5; 10 bases are shared with TRBD2. The CDR3 length is 15 residues. The germline CDR1 and CDR2 sequences are MNHNS and SASEGT. With V trimmed by 0 bases and J by 5 bases, 3 bases remained unmatched. The CDR3 DNA reads as TGTGCCAGCAGTGAAGCGCGGGGACTAGCGGAGACCCAGTACTTC. Amino acid sequence: CASSEARGLAETQYF.

V is TRBV6-1 and J is TRBJ2-7; 11 bases line up with TRBD1. The ends lost 0 bases at V and 3 bases at J; junction bases unmatched: 4. Germline-derived CDR1 and CDR2 are MNHNS and SASEGT. The length of the CDR3 is 16 residues. CDR3 bases: TGTGCCAGCAGTGAAGCTGGGGGGACAGGGGGCTACGAGCAGTACTTC. Its protein product is CASSEAGGTGGYEQYF.

The chain joins TRBV6-5 to TRBJ1-1; a possible D gene is TRBD1 (5 bases). The CDR3 has 13 residues. CDR1 is MNHEY and CDR2 is SVGAGI in the germline V gene. Deletions cut 5 bases from V and 3 bases from J, with 10 bases between. CDR3 nucleotides: TGTGCCAGCAGTCGACAGTCTTACACTGAAGCTTTCTTT. Residues: CASSRQSYTEAFF.

This clone has only a few counts. The V call is TRBV19, the J call TRBJ1-1, with TRBD1 matching over 10 bases. V lost 3 bases, J lost 11 bases, and 6 bases stayed unmatched. The germline gives CDR1 LNHDA, CDR2 SQIVND (reference sequence). CDR3 size: 13 residues. The CDR3 loop reads CASSIGTGDGAFF. The CDR3 DNA reads TGTGCCAGTAGTATCGGGACAGGGGATGGGGCTTTCTTT.

This clone occurred a few times. The rearrangement joins TRBV6-5 to TRBJ1-2; TRBD1 aligns across 8 bases. J was trimmed by 3 bases and V by 6 bases; bases with no gene match: 6. Germline CDR1 and CDR2: MNHEY and SVGAGI. The CDR3 runs to 14 residues. The CDR3 loop is CASRNHRGDYGYTF. Written as DNA, the CDR3 is TGTGCCAGCAGGAACCACAGGGGGGACTATGGCTACACCTTC.

The chain employs TRBV27 and TRBJ2-2, with TRBD2 matching 7 bases. J lost 6 bases, V lost 8 bases, and 3 bases had no gene match. The CDR3 totals 12 residues. Germline CDR1 MNHEY, CDR2 SMNVEV (reference sequence). The CDR3 nucleotides are TGTGCCAGCGCCGGACTAGCCGGGGAGCTGTTTTTT. As protein: CASAGLAGELFF.

This rearrangement joins TRBV7-3 to TRBJ2-7, with TRBD1 identical over 10 bases. With V trimmed by 5 bases and J by 3 bases, 10 bases remained unmatched. This CDR3 region has 16 residues. Germline values: CDR1 SGHTA, CDR2 FQGTGA. In DNA, the CDR3 is TGTGCCAGCAGCCGCGCCGGTGGGACAGGGGTCTACGAGCAGTACTTC. Translated: CASSRAGGTGVYEQYF.

This clone was seen once. The chain is built from TRBV13 and TRBJ2-7; TRBD2 matches 8 bases. This CDR3 has 15 amino acids. Germline lookup yields CDR1 PRHDT and CDR2 FYEKMQ (reference sequence). The V gene end was trimmed by 5 bases and the J gene end by 8 bases; junction bases not matched to a gene: 14. CDR3 residues: CASSPQLAEMSKQYF. The CDR3 DNA reads as TGTGCCAGCAGCCCGCAACTAGCGGAGATGAGTAAGCAGTACTTC.

The gene calls are TRBV4-2 and TRBJ2-7; a possible D gene is TRBD1 (6 bases). Germline CDR1 reads LGHNA; CDR2 reads YNFKEQ. The V and J ends lost 1 base and 2 bases respectively, with 15 bases between them. The CDR3 totals 16 residues. The CDR3 protein is CASSQVGPQGPYEQYF. CDR3 bases: TGTGCCAGCAGCCAAGTCGGCCCCCAGGGGCCCTACGAGCAGTACTTC.

The V and J genes are TRBV15 and TRBJ1-2; possibly TRBD1 for D (6 bases). Germline V gene sequence: CDR1 LNHNV, CDR2 YYDKDF (reference sequence). The CDR3 covers 18 residues. V was pared by 0 bases and J by 3 bases, with 20 bases between. The CDR3 nucleotides are TGTGCCACCAGCAGAGATCAGGCGCTCCCAGGGGTTTACTATGGCTACACCTTC. Its translation is CATSRDQALPGVYYGYTF.

The J gene is TRBJ1-5, the V gene TRBV12-5, with TRBD1 matching 11 bases. The V gene's germline CDR1 is LGHNT and CDR2 FRNRAP. V trimming: 6 bases; J trimming: 6 bases; junction bases outside the gene matches: 4. The CDR3 is 14 residues long. CDR3 bases: TGTGCTAGTGGCCCTGGGACAGGGGGTCAGCCCCAGCATTTT. This gives the protein CASGPGTGGQPQHF.

The chain uses TRBV19 and TRBJ1-1; D might be TRBD1 (5 bases). Germline assignment: CDR1 LNHDA and CDR2 SQIVND (reference sequence). This CDR3 has 13 residues. Trimming removed 2 bases at V and 5 bases at J, with 9 bases between. The CDR3 region is CASSIMTDTEAFF. The CDR3 DNA reads as TGTGCCAGTAGTATAATGACAGATACTGAAGCTTTCTTT. Using reference TRBV19 and TRBJ1-1 for the parts outside the CDR3, the full variable domain is DGGITQSPKYLFRKEGQNVTLSCEQNLNHDAMYWYRQDPGQGLRLIYYSQIVNDFQKGDIAEGYSVSREKKESFPLTVTSAQKNPTAFYLCASSIMTDTEAFFGQGTRLTVV.

The chain recombines TRBV11-3 with TRBJ2-2; 8 nucleotides agree with TRBD1. With 4 bases clipped from V and 4 bases from J, the junction kept 14 bases outside the gene matches. Germline V CDR1 and CDR2: SGHNT, YENEEA. This CDR3 has 18 amino acids. CDR3 sequence: CASSSTPGTGVPTGELFF. The DNA of the CDR3 is TGTGCCAGCAGCTCAACCCCCGGGACAGGCGTCCCCACCGGGGAGCTGTTTTTT.